Shown below are 32 T cell receptor beta chains from a single sample sequenced in a study of blood T cell repertoires in COVID-19. Assay used: immunoSEQ multiplex PCR; TCRdb lists only in-frame clones, some missing. The sample contains tens of thousands of clones, around 93% of which appear only once. Source material: peripheral blood. Receptors were obtained from a man aged 45-65 years with active COVID-19.

V gene TRBV3-1 (or the pseudogene TRBV3-2) combines with J gene TRBJ1-2, with TRBD1 as a possible D gene (6 bases). CDR1 and CDR2 from the germline V gene are LGHDT and YNNKEL (reference sequence). V was trimmed by 3 bases and J by 8 bases, leaving 10 bases between them. The CDR3 runs to 12 residues. The CDR3 protein is CASSHYREGYTF. For the CDR3, the DNA is TGTGCCAGCAGCCATTACAGGGAAGGCTACACCTTC.

The genes are TRBV4-1 and TRBJ2-5, with D perhaps matching TRBD2 (6 bases). This CDR3 has 15 amino acids. The V gene's germline CDR1 is MGHRA and CDR2 YSYEKL. V lost 0 bases and J 5 bases, leaving 13 bases between the germline ends. CDR3 residues: CASSQDLSGRETQYF. The CDR3, as DNA: TGCGCCAGCAGCCAAGATTTAAGCGGGCGGGAGACCCAGTACTTC.

The chain carries TRBV6-6 and TRBJ1-2, with D perhaps matching TRBD1 (6 bases). The germline CDR1 and CDR2 sequences are MNHNY and SVGAGI (reference sequence). This CDR3 contains 15 residues. The germline V and J ends were trimmed by 0 bases and 4 bases, with 12 bases remaining between them. CDR3 region: CASSYSNRDAYGYTF. In DNA, the CDR3 is TGTGCCAGCAGTTACTCGAACAGGGATGCCTATGGCTACACCTTC.

The chain uses TRBV11-2 and TRBJ2-7; TRBD2 agrees at 8 bases. This CDR3 is built from 15 residues. Germline CDR1 is SGHAT and CDR2 is FQNNGV. J gave up 0 bases and V 7 bases, and 8 bases lay outside the gene matches. The DNA of the CDR3 is TGTGCCAGCAACCCCAGCGGGACTAGCTCCTACGAGCAGTACTTC. Protein: CASNPSGTSSYEQYF.

This chain connects TRBV10-1 to TRBJ2-3; no clear D gene. Per the germline V gene, CDR1 is WNHNN and CDR2 is SYGVQD (reference sequence). The ends were cut back, 8 bases at V and 8 bases at J, with 14 bases in the middle. This CDR3 is built from 12 residues. This CDR3 is CASEATFGTQYF. In nucleotides, the CDR3 is TGCGCCAGCGAGGCGACCTTCGGTACGCAGTATTTT.

This clone was detected only once. V usage is TRBV7-2 and J usage is TRBJ2-7, with a weak D call TRBD2 (5 bases). Trimming cost V 3 bases and J 7 bases, with 19 bases left between them. The CDR3 contains 15 residues. Germline V gene data show CDR1 as SGHTA and CDR2 as FQGNSA. The CDR3 spells CASSFQSGPIREQYF. The CDR3 DNA reads as TGTGCCAGCAGCTTTCAAAGCGGTCCTATACGGGAGCAGTACTTC.

V gene TRBV5-1 combines with J gene TRBJ2-7; TRBD1 agrees at 7 bases. Germline V gene lookup returns CDR1 SGHRS and CDR2 YFSETQ. The V and J ends lost 1 base and 4 bases, in that order; junction bases with no gene match: 8. The length of the CDR3 is 15 residues. CDR3 DNA sequence: TGCGCCAGCAGCTTGTCGACAGGGTTTTTATACGAGCAGTACTTC. Translation: CASSLSTGFLYEQYF.

V is TRBV7-8 and J is TRBJ1-1; TRBD1 matches at 8 bases. Germline loops: CDR1 SGHVS, CDR2 FQNEAQ. The CDR3 loop spans 15 amino acids. The ends lost 4 bases at V and 0 bases at J; junction bases unmatched: 4. This chain's CDR3 is CASSSGTGMNTEAFF. Here the CDR3 DNA reads TGTGCCAGCAGCTCCGGGACAGGCATGAACACTGAAGCTTTCTTT.

The chain combines TRBV27 with TRBJ2-6; 10 nucleotides agree with TRBD1. This CDR3 comprises 18 residues. With V trimmed by 5 bases and J by 2 bases, 9 bases remained unmatched. CDR1 is MNHEY and CDR2 is SMNVEV in the germline V gene (reference sequence). CDR3 in amino acids: CASSPGWDRGAGANVLTF. The CDR3 bases are TGTGCCAGCAGTCCGGGATGGGACAGGGGCGCTGGGGCCAACGTCCTGACTTTC.

The rearrangement links TRBV15 to TRBJ2-7; 7 bases are shared with TRBD1. J was trimmed by 2 bases and V by 4 bases; bases with no gene match: 5. Germline lookup yields CDR1 LNHNV and CDR2 YYDKDF (reference sequence). The CDR3 covers 14 residues. The CDR3 reads CATSTRTGPYEQYF. DNA of the CDR3: TGTGCCACCAGCACCCGGACAGGACCCTACGAGCAGTACTTC.

This clone was counted once. V is TRBV7-6 and J is TRBJ2-2; the D gene is possibly TRBD2 (7 bases). From germline, CDR1 is SGHVS and CDR2 FNYEAQ. This CDR3 comprises 14 residues. The V and J ends lost 2 bases and 7 bases respectively, with 11 bases between them. As DNA, the CDR3 is TGTGCCAGCAGCTTACGGGGGGCAGGCGGGGAGCTGTTTTTT. Amino acid sequence: CASSLRGAGGELFF.

The chain links TRBV29-1 to TRBJ1-2, with TRBD1 identical over 9 bases. The CDR3 has 14 amino acids. Trimming removed 0 bases from V and 7 bases from J; junction bases left unmatched: 6. The V gene's germline CDR1 is SQVTM and CDR2 ANQGSEA. The DNA of the CDR3 is TGCAGCGTTGAAGAATGGACAGGGGCGATTGGCTACACCTTC. This codes for CSVEEWTGAIGYTF.

The chain carries TRBV6-2 or TRBV6-3 and TRBJ2-3, with TRBD2 identical over 13 bases. Germline V gene data show CDR1 as MNHEY and CDR2 as SVGEGT. This CDR3 has 17 amino acids. Unmatched junction bases numbered 9, after V lost 1 base and J lost 8 bases. The CDR3 region is CASSYYLTGLAGSTQYF. The CDR3 DNA sequence: TGTGCCAGCAGTTACTACCTAACGGGACTAGCGGGATCTACGCAGTATTTT.

The V and J genes are TRBV10-2 and TRBJ1-1; 7 bases match TRBD1. The ends lost 8 bases at V and 1 base at J; junction bases unmatched: 4. Germline CDR1 reads WSHSY; CDR2 reads SAAADI. CDR3 length equals 13 residues. For the CDR3, the DNA is TGCGCCAGCGTTAGGGACAGGAACACTGAAGCTTTCTTT. Its translation: CASVRDRNTEAFF.

The J gene is TRBJ1-6, the V gene TRBV6-2 or TRBV6-3; 10 nucleotides agree with TRBD1. The germline gives CDR1 MNHEY, CDR2 SVGEGT. The CDR3 extends over 16 amino acids. With 2 bases clipped from V and 5 bases from J, the junction kept 3 bases outside the gene matches. The CDR3 reads CASSYRTGGNNSPLHF. CDR3 sequence (DNA): TGTGCCAGCAGTTACAGGACAGGGGGTAATAATTCACCCCTCCACTTT.

This chain uses TRBV4-1 with TRBJ2-7, with TRBD1 identical over 8 bases. CDR1 is MGHRA and CDR2 is YSYEKL in the germline V gene. The CDR3 runs to 14 residues. V lost 5 bases to trimming and J lost 2 bases; unmatched junction nucleotides: 5. The CDR3 region is CASSYGTGPYEQYF. The CDR3 nucleotides are TGCGCCAGCAGCTACGGGACAGGACCCTACGAGCAGTACTTC.

The chain has TRBV9 and TRBJ2-1; 11 bases match TRBD2. The CDR3 runs 19 residues. After removal of 6 bases from V and 3 bases from J, the junction contained 17 bases not matched to a gene. Germline assignment: CDR1 SGDLS and CDR2 YYNGEE. CDR3 protein: CASTATGLAVPGFYNEQFF. The CDR3 DNA is TGTGCCAGCACCGCCACGGGACTAGCGGTCCCTGGGTTCTACAATGAGCAGTTCTTC.

This clone was counted once. The V and J genes are TRBV7-9 and TRBJ2-7; 10 bases are a match to TRBD1. The V and J ends lost 2 bases and 7 bases, in that order; junction bases with no gene match: 8. Germline V lookup: CDR1 SEHNR, CDR2 FQNEAQ (reference sequence). CDR3 length equals 15 residues. Written as DNA, the CDR3 is TGTGCCAGCAGCTTATATGTGACAGGGGGCGGAGAGCAGTACTTC. Protein sequence: CASSLYVTGGGEQYF.

This clone has just one count. DNA for the CDR3: TGTGCCAGCAGCCGAAGGACAGGGGGCTTTGGAAACACCATATATTTT. This encodes CASSRRTGGFGNTIYF. The chain carries TRBV11-3 and TRBJ1-3, with 11 bases fitting TRBD1. Germline V gene sequence: CDR1 SGHNT, CDR2 YENEEA. The ends lost 5 bases at V and 3 bases at J; junction bases unmatched: 6. The CDR3 sequence is 16 residues long.

This rearrangement joins TRBV29-1 to TRBJ2-1; 13 nucleotides agree with TRBD2. The V and J ends lost 5 bases and 7 bases, in that order; junction bases with no gene match: 2. CDR3 size: 13 residues. Germline V gene data show CDR1 as SQVTM and CDR2 as ANQGSEA. The CDR3 here is CSVQLAGGNEQFF. CDR3 nucleotides: TGCAGCGTTCAACTAGCGGGAGGGAATGAGCAGTTCTTC.

CDR3 loop: CSVEDTGGQPEAFF. The CDR3 DNA sequence: TGCAGCGTTGAAGACACAGGGGGGCAACCTGAAGCTTTCTTT. The V call is TRBV29-1, the J call TRBJ1-1, with 8 positions matching TRBD1. V lost 0 bases to trimming and J lost 6 bases; unmatched junction nucleotides: 6. Germline assignment: CDR1 SQVTM and CDR2 ANQGSEA. This CDR3 region has 14 residues.

V usage is TRBV7-9 and J usage is TRBJ1-1; 8 nucleotides line up with TRBD1. CDR3 length equals 16 residues. The V gene's germline CDR1 is SEHNR and CDR2 FQNEAQ (reference sequence). J lost 5 bases, V lost 4 bases, and 12 bases had no gene match. The CDR3 nucleotides read TGTGCCAGCAGCTCCGGACAGGGAGGGCCTCTGACTGAAGCTTTCTTT. Translating it yields CASSSGQGGPLTEAFF.

This clone came up a few times. V usage is TRBV28 and J usage is TRBJ1-2; the match to TRBD1 covers 7 bases. CDR3 length: 12 amino acids. Losses at the gene ends were 5 bases for V and 8 bases for J; bases not matched to a gene: 5. In germline, CDR1 is MDHEN, CDR2 SYDVKM. CDR3 sequence (DNA): TGTGCCAGCAGTCAAACAGGGGTAGGCTACACCTTC. Translating it yields CASSQTGVGYTF.

The chain joins TRBV2 to TRBJ2-7; TRBD2 matches at 11 bases. CDR1 is SNHLY and CDR2 is FYNNEI in the germline V gene. Trimming cost V 6 bases and J 4 bases; bases outside gene matches: 5. The length of the CDR3 is 14 residues. CDR3: CASRQTSGSYEQYF. DNA of the CDR3: TGTGCCAGCAGGCAAACTAGCGGGAGTTACGAGCAGTACTTC.

V gene TRBV19 combines with J gene TRBJ1-5; a weak D match, TRBD1 (6 bases). CDR1 and CDR2 (germline): LNHDA, SQIVND (reference sequence). Trimming left V 2 bases short and J 4 bases short, with 9 bases between. CDR3 size: 14 residues. CDR3 sequence reads: CASSIKQGNQPQHF. DNA of the CDR3: TGTGCCAGTAGTATAAAACAGGGAAATCAGCCCCAGCATTTT.

The chain recombines TRBV14 with TRBJ1-1; D not certain. V was pared by 0 bases and J by 6 bases, with 8 bases between. This CDR3 spans 13 amino acids. Germline V CDR1 and CDR2: SGHDN, FVKESK. The CDR3 protein is CASSQDWAAEAFF. The CDR3 nucleotides are TGTGCCAGCAGCCAAGATTGGGCAGCTGAAGCTTTCTTT.

This chain links TRBV4-3 with TRBJ2-7; TRBD2 matches at 9 bases. Germline V gene data show CDR1 as LGHNA and CDR2 as YSLEER. The CDR3 has 16 residues. V trimming: 2 bases; J trimming: 0 bases; junction bases outside the gene matches: 5. CDR3: CASSQRLAVDSYEQYF. The DNA for the CDR3 is TGCGCCAGCAGCCAACGACTAGCGGTTGACTCCTACGAGCAGTACTTC.

The genes are TRBV7-9 and TRBJ2-5; TRBD2 matches 8 bases. The V gene end was trimmed by 0 bases and the J gene end by 2 bases; junction bases not matched to a gene: 2. CDR3 size: 15 residues. Germline V gives CDR1 SEHNR, CDR2 FQNEAQ (reference sequence). CDR3 nucleotide sequence: TGTGCCAGCAGCTTAGCCGGGAGGGGGCAAGAGACCCAGTACTTC. Translated: CASSLAGRGQETQYF.

The CDR3 bases are TGTGCCAGCAGCCCCCGCAGGGTTGGCTACGAGCAGTACTTC. Amino acids: CASSPRRVGYEQYF. The chain joins TRBV7-8 to TRBJ2-7; D is possibly TRBD1 (5 bases). Germline values: CDR1 SGHVS, CDR2 FQNEAQ. The CDR3 runs 14 residues. Trimming took 5 bases from V and 3 from J, leaving 14 bases between them.

This rearrangement joins TRBV20-1 to TRBJ2-3; D might be TRBD2 (6 bases). The CDR3 loop spans 13 amino acids. Trimming cost V 3 bases and J 0 bases, with 7 bases left between them. Germline CDR1 DFQATT, CDR2 SNEGSKA (reference sequence). CDR3 bases: TGCAGTGCTAGTGGGACTAGCACAGATACGCAGTATTTT. Its translation: CSASGTSTDTQYF.

This chain links TRBV7-8 with TRBJ2-2, with 10 bases lining up with TRBD1. The length of the CDR3 is 16 residues. The germline V gene has CDR1 SGHVS and CDR2 FQNEAQ. J was trimmed by 7 bases and V by 2 bases; bases with no gene match: 7. CDR3 region: CASSLHDRGLNGELFF. The CDR3 DNA reads as TGTGCCAGCAGCTTACACGACAGGGGGCTTAACGGGGAGCTGTTTTTT.

V is TRBV7-6 and J is TRBJ2-3, with 8 bases lining up with TRBD1. V shed 5 bases and J 1 base; nucleotides not matched to a gene: 17. The CDR3 is 19 residues long. Looked up from germline, CDR1 is SGHVS and CDR2 is FNYEAQ. CDR3 region: CASSRDRRVGSSGTDTQYF. CDR3 DNA sequence: TGTGCCAGCAGCCGGGACAGGAGGGTTGGGTCTAGCGGCACAGATACGCAGTATTTT.